This T cell receptor (beta chain) was sequenced for a study of cytomegalovirus exposure and HLA in healthy donors. Study-level results: Many donors carried some public TCRs, although rarity characterized most TCR sequences.

Profiling relied on immunoSEQ multiplex PCR, and the TCRdb table lists in-frame clones only, not all of them. The sample holds approximately 150,000 clones; less than 90% are singletons and the top ten take around 3.2%. Details on this clone: Antigen: not known.

The sequenced sample consisted of PBMCs. The source is a woman between 18 and 30 years old in good health and CMV-seropositive.

The CDR3 coding sequence is TGTGCCAGCAGCTTACGGCCCGGAGGGGCTGGGAATGAGCAGTTCTTC. Amino acids: CASSLRPGGAGNEQFF. The rearrangement uses TRBV7-6 and TRBJ2-1; tentative D call: TRBD2 (6 bases). From germline, CDR1 is SGHVS and CDR2 FNYEAQ. This CDR3 has 16 residues. Trimming removed 2 bases at V and 7 bases at J, with 18 bases between.